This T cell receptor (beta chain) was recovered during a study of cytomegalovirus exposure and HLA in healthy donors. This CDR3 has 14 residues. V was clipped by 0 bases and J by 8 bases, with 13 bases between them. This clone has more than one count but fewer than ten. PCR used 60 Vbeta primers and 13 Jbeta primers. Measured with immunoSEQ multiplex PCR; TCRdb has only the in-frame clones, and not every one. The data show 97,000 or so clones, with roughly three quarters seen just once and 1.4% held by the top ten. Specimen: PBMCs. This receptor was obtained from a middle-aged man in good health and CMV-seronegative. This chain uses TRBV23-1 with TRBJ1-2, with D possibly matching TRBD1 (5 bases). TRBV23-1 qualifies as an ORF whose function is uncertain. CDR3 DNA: TGCGCCAGCAGTCAATCGTCAGGGCGTTTGGGCTACACCTTC. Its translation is CASSQSSGRLGYTF.